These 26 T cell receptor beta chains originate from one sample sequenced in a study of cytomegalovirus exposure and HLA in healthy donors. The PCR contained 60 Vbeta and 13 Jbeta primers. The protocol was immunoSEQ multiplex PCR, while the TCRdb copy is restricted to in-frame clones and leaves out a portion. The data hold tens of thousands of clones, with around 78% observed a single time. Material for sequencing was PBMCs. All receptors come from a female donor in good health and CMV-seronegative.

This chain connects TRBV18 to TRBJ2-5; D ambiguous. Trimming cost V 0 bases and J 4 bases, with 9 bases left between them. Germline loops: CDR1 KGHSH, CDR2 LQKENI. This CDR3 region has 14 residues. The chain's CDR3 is CASSPPPPGETQYF. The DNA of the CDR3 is TGTGCCAGCTCACCACCCCCCCCAGGAGAGACCCAGTACTTC. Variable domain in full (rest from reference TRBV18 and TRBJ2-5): NAGVMQNPRHLVRRRGQEARLRCSPMKGHSHVYWYRQLPEEGLKFMVYLQKENIIDESGMPKERFSAEFPKEGPSILRIQQVVRGDSAAYFCASSPPPPGETQYFGPGTRLLVL.

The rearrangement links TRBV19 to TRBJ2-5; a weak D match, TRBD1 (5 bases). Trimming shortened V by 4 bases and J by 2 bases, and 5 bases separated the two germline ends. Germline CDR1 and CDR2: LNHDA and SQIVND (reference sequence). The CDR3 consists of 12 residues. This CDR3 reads CASSRTQETQYF. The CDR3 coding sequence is TGTGCCAGTAGTAGGACACAAGAGACCCAGTACTTC.

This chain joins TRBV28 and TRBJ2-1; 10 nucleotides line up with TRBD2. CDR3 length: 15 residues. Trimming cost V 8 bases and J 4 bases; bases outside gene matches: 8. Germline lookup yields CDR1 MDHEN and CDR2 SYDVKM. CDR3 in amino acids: CASRFSGGLYNEQFF. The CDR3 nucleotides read TGTGCCAGCCGATTTAGCGGGGGGCTGTACAATGAGCAGTTCTTC.

The CDR3: CASSLRFYNSPLHF. DNA of the CDR3: TGTGCCAGCAGTCTCCGGTTCTATAATTCACCCCTCCACTTT. The chain recombines TRBV25-1 with TRBJ1-6; D ambiguous. The V gene's germline CDR1 is MGHDK and CDR2 SYGVNS. This CDR3 has 14 amino acids. Trimming left V 5 bases short and J 3 bases short, with 8 bases between.

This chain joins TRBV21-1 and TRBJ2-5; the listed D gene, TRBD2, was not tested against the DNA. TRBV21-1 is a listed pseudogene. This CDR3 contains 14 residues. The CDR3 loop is CASPLWGGRETQYF. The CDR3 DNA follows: TGTGCCAGCCCTCTCTGGGGGGGTAGGGAGACCCAGTACTTC.

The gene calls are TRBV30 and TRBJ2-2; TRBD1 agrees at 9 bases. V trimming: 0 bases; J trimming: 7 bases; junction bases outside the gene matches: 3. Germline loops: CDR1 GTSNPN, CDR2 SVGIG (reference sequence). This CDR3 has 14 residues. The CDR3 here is CAWSVQGAGGELFF. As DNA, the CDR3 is TGTGCCTGGAGTGTACAGGGGGCTGGCGGGGAGCTGTTTTTT.

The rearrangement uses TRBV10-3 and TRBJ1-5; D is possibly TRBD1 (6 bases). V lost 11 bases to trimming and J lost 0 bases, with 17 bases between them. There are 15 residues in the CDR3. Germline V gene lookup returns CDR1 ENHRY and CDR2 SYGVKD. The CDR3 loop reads CALGTRDNSNQPQHF. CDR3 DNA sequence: TGTGCCCTAGGGACACGAGATAATAGCAATCAGCCCCAGCATTTT.

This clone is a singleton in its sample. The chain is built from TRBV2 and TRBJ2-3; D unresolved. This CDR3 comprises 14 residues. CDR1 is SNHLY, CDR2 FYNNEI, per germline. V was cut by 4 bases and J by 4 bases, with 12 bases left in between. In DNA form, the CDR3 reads TGTGCCAGCAGTGGACAAATACGCGCAGATACGCAGTATTTT. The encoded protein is CASSGQIRADTQYF.

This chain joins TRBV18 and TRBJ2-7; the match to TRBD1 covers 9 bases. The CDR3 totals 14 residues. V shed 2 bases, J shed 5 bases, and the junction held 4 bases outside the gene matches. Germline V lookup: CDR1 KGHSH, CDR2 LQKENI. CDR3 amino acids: CASSPGTGNHEQYF. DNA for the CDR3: TGTGCCAGCTCACCAGGGACAGGGAACCACGAGCAGTACTTC.

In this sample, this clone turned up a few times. The CDR3 DNA is TGTGCCAGCAGCTCCCCGGGAGACACCGGGGAGCTGTTTTTT. Protein product: CASSSPGDTGELFF. This sequence joins TRBV28 and TRBJ2-2; D may be TRBD2 (6 bases). The germline V gene encodes CDR1 MDHEN and CDR2 SYDVKM. This CDR3 contains 14 residues. V was shortened by 6 bases and J by 3 bases, with 11 bases between the two germline ends.

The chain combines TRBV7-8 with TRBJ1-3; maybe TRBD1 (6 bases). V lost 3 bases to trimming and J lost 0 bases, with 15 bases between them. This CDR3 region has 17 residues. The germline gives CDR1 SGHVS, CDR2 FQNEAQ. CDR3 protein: CASSFSTGFSSGNTIYF. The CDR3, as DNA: TGTGCCAGCAGCTTTTCTACAGGGTTTAGCTCTGGAAACACCATATATTTT.

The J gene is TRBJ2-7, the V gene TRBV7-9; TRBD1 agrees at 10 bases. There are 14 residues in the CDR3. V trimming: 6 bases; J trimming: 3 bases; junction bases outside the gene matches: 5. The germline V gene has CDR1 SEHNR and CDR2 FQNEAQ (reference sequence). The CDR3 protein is CASRAGTGDYEQYF. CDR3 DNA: TGTGCCAGCAGAGCAGGGACAGGGGACTACGAGCAGTACTTC.

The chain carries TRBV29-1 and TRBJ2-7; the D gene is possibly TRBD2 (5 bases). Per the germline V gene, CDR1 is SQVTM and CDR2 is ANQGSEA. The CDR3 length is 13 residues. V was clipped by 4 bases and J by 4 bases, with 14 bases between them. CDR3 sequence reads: CSVGDRDPYEQYF. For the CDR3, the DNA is TGCAGCGTTGGCGACCGGGATCCTTACGAGCAGTACTTC.

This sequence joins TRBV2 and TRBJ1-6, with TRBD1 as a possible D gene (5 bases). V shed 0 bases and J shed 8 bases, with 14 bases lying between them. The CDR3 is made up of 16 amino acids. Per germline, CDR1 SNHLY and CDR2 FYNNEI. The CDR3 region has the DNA TGTGCCAGCAGTGAAGCTCCCAGGGCCGGGTATTCACCCCTCCACTTT. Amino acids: CASSEAPRAGYSPLHF.

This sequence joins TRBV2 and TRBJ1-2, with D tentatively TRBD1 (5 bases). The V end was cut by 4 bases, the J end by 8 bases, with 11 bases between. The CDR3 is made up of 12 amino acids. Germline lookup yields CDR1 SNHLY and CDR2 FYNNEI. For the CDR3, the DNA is TGTGCCAGCAGTGTTCCAGGGAAAGGCTACACCTTC. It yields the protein CASSVPGKGYTF.

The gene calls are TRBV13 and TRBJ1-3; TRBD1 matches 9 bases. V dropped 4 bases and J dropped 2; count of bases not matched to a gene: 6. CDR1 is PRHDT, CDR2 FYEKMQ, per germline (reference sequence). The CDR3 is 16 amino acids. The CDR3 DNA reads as TGTGCCAGCAGCTCCTACAGGGGGCTTGCTGGAAACACCATATATTTT. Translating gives CASSSYRGLAGNTIYF.

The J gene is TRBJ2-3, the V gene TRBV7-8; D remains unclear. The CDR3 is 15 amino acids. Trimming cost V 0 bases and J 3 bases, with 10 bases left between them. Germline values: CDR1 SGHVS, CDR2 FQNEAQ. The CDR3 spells CASSLANLGTDTQYF. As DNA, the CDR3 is TGTGCCAGCAGCTTAGCCAACCTCGGGACAGATACGCAGTATTTT.

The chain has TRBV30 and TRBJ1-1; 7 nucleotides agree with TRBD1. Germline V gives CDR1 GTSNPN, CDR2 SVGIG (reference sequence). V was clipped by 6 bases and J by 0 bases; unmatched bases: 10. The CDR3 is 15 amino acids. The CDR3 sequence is CACSRDSSMNTEAFF. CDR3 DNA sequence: TGTGCCTGTTCGCGGGACAGTAGTATGAACACTGAAGCTTTCTTT.

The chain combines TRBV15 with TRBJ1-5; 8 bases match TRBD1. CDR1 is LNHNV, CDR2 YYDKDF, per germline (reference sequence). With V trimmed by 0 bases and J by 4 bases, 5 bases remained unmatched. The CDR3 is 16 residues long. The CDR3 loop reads CATSRDTGGQNQPQHF. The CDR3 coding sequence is TGTGCCACCAGCAGAGATACAGGGGGACAAAATCAGCCCCAGCATTTT.

Here the CDR3 DNA reads TGTGCCATCAGTCCAGGGGGGACCTCTCAAGGTGGCTACACCTTC. Translated, it gives CAISPGGTSQGGYTF. The V gene is TRBV10-3, the J gene TRBJ1-2, with 7 bases lining up with TRBD1. V gave up 5 bases and J gave up 7 bases; unmatched junction bases: 13. CDR1 ENHRY and CDR2 SYGVKD come from the germline V gene. The CDR3 length is 15 residues.

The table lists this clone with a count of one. The CDR3 is CASSGVGRGGSGELFF. CDR3 DNA sequence: TGCGCCAGCAGCGGGGTGGGCCGCGGAGGGTCCGGGGAGCTGTTTTTT. The chain is built from TRBV5-1 and TRBJ2-2; D possibly corresponds to TRBD2 (6 bases). In germline, CDR1 is SGHRS, CDR2 YFSETQ. Trimming cost V 4 bases and J 6 bases, with 19 bases left between them. The CDR3 has 16 amino acids.

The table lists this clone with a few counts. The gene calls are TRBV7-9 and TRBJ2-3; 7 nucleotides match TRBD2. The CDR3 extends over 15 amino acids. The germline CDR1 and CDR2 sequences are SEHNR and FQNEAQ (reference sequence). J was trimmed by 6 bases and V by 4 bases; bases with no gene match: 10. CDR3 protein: CASSSLGGGGDTQYF. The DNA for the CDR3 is TGTGCCAGCAGCTCCCTGGGGGGGGGAGGTGATACGCAGTATTTT.

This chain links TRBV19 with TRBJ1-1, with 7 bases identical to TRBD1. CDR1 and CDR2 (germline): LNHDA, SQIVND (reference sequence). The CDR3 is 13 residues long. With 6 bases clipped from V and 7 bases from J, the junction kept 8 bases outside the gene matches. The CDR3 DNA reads TGTGCCAGTAGAGATCCGGGACAGCGTGAAGCTTTCTTT. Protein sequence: CASRDPGQREAFF.

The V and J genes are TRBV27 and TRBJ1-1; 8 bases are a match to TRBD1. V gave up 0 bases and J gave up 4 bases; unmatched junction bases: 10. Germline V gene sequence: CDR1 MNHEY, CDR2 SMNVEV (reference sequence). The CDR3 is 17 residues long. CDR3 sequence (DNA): TGTGCCAGCAGTTTATCGAAGGGGTTCGACAGGGGCACTGAAGCTTTCTTT. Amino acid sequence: CASSLSKGFDRGTEAFF.

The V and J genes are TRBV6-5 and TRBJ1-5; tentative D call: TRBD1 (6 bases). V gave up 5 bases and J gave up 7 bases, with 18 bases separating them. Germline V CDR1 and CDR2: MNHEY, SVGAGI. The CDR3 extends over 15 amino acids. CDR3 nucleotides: TGTGCCAGCAGTCTAACAACAGGGACGAGGCAGCCCCAGCATTTT. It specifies CASSLTTGTRQPQHF.

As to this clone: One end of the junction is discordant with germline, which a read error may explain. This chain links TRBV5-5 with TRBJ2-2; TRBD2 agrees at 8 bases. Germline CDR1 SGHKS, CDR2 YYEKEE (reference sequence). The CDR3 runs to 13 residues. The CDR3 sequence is CASSLARSGGLFF. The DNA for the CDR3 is TGTGCCAGCAGCTTGGCCCGGAGCGGGGGGCTGTTTTTT.